Presented here are 17 T cell receptor beta chains from one specimen sequenced in a study of cytomegalovirus exposure and HLA in healthy donors. Use of 60 Vbeta and 13 Jbeta primers characterized the PCR. Sequencing used immunoSEQ multiplex PCR; TCRdb keeps in-frame clones, though not all of them. This table holds over 100,000 clones. Sequenced sample: PBMCs. The receptors originated from a woman aged 40 to 55 in good health and CMV-seropositive.

In nucleotides, the CDR3 is TGCGCCAGCAGCCAGGGGACTAGCGGGAGTTCCTACAATGAGCAGTTCTTC. Its protein product is CASSQGTSGSSYNEQFF. The chain has TRBV4-3 and TRBJ2-1; 14 bases map to TRBD2. The CDR3 spans 17 residues. The junction had 2 bases not matched to a gene; V was cut back by 3 bases and J by 1 base. Germline CDR1 reads LGHNA; CDR2 reads YSLEER.

The V and J genes are TRBV30 and TRBJ2-7; 8 nucleotides line up with TRBD2. Germline assignment: CDR1 GTSNPN and CDR2 SVGIG (reference sequence). CDR3 length: 14 amino acids. The V segment lost 4 bases and the J segment 2 bases; nucleotides outside the gene matches: 7. CDR3 sequence (DNA): TGTGCCTGGAAACCTGGACTAGCTACCTACGAGCAGTACTTC. Translation: CAWKPGLATYEQYF. The full variable domain, rest sourced from reference TRBV30 and TRBJ2-7, is SQTIHQWPATLVQPVGSPLSLECTVEGTSNPNLYWYRQAAGRGLQLLFYSVGIGQISSEVPQNLSASRPQDRQFILSSKKLLLSDSGFYLCAWKPGLATYEQYFGPGTRLTVT.

V gene TRBV2 combines with J gene TRBJ1-1; D not certain. The CDR3 extends over 12 amino acids. Germline lookup yields CDR1 SNHLY and CDR2 FYNNEI. Trimming removed 5 bases from V and 7 bases from J, with 11 bases in between. The CDR3 sequence: CASSSRHGEAFF. The CDR3 coding sequence is TGTGCCAGCAGTTCCCGACACGGTGAAGCTTTCTTT.

The chain links TRBV7-9 to TRBJ2-7; no definite D call. Germline CDR1 and CDR2: SEHNR and FQNEAQ (reference sequence). V lost 1 base and J lost 2, with 9 bases in between. The CDR3 length is 14 residues. CDR3 in DNA: TGTGCCAGCAGCTTAGGCGGCCTTGCCTACGAGCAGTACTTC. It yields the protein CASSLGGLAYEQYF.

The J gene is TRBJ2-1, the V gene TRBV5-1, with 8 bases lining up with TRBD2. CDR3 size: 15 residues. CDR1 SGHRS and CDR2 YFSETQ come from the germline V gene. The trim removed 5 bases at V and 7 bases at J, leaving 11 bases unmatched. CDR3 coding DNA: TGCGCCAGCAGGGGGGGAGGAGCGGGAGCTAATGAGCAGTTCTTC. Its protein product is CASRGGGAGANEQFF.

V gene TRBV6-4 combines with J gene TRBJ2-6, with D possibly being TRBD1 (5 bases). Trimming pared 3 bases from V and 0 bases from J, leaving 9 bases between. Looked up from germline, CDR1 is MRHNA and CDR2 is SNTAGT. The CDR3 sequence is 16 residues long. DNA for the CDR3: TGTGCCAGCAGTGAAGACAGTAGCTCTGGGGCCAACGTCCTGACTTTC. Translation: CASSEDSSSGANVLTF.

The V gene is TRBV5-1, the J gene TRBJ2-5; 11 bases align to TRBD2. Per germline, CDR1 SGHRS and CDR2 YFSETQ. The CDR3 covers 14 residues. J gave up 5 bases and V 5 bases, and 5 bases lay outside the gene matches. The CDR3: CASRLAGVQETQYF. The CDR3 nucleotides are TGCGCCAGCAGACTAGCGGGAGTGCAGGAGACCCAGTACTTC.

The chain is built from TRBV7-3 and TRBJ1-5; no clear D gene. Germline V gene sequence: CDR1 SGHTA, CDR2 FQGTGA. V was pared by 0 bases and J by 7 bases, with 13 bases between. The CDR3 extends over 15 amino acids. The CDR3 sequence: CASSLTGGREQPQHF. Written as DNA, the CDR3 is TGTGCCAGCAGCTTAACTGGCGGACGGGAACAGCCCCAGCATTTT. Full variable domain (outside the CDR3, taken from reference TRBV7-3 and TRBJ1-5): GAGVSQTPSNKVTEKGKYVELRCDPISGHTALYWYRQSLGQGPEFLIYFQGTGAADDSGLPNDRFFAVRPEGSVSTLKIQRTERGDSAVYLCASSLTGGREQPQHFGDGTRLSIL.

V gene TRBV5-1 combines with J gene TRBJ2-3; a possible D gene is TRBD1 (6 bases). There are 15 residues in the CDR3. V lost 0 bases to trimming and J lost 2 bases, with 10 bases between them. The germline CDR1 and CDR2 sequences are SGHRS and YFSETQ. CDR3 nucleotides: TGCGCCAGCAGCTTGGAGAGGGGGAACACAGATACGCAGTATTTT. Translated, it gives CASSLERGNTDTQYF.

V and J are TRBV29-1 and TRBJ1-2; 10 bases agree with TRBD1. V lost 7 bases and J lost 3; bases outside the gene matches: 2. Looked up from germline, CDR1 is SQVTM and CDR2 is ANQGSEA. There are 12 residues in the CDR3. The CDR3: CSGGQGDYGYTF. The DNA for the CDR3 is TGCAGCGGCGGACAGGGGGACTATGGCTACACCTTC.

The chain combines TRBV11-1 with TRBJ2-7; D is possibly TRBD1 (6 bases). Trimming stripped 5 bases from V and 3 bases from J, with 8 bases between. Germline loops: CDR1 SGHAT, CDR2 FQDESV (reference sequence). The CDR3 covers 12 residues. For the CDR3, the DNA is TGTGCCAGCAGCGCGGACAGCTACGAGCAGTACTTC. This translates into CASSADSYEQYF.

The rearrangement joins TRBV27 to TRBJ2-1, with D possibly TRBD2 on 5 matching bases. CDR3 length: 15 residues. The ends were cut back, 7 bases at V and 3 bases at J, with 16 bases in the middle. CDR1 is MNHEY and CDR2 is SMNVEV in the germline V gene (reference sequence). As DNA, the CDR3 is TGTGCCAGCACCCTAAGTGGGAGCCTCTACAATGAGCAGTTCTTC. It specifies CASTLSGSLYNEQFF.

The chain combines TRBV28 with TRBJ2-1, with 9 nucleotides matching TRBD1. The junction had 10 bases not matched to a gene; V was cut back by 6 bases and J by 7 bases. The length of the CDR3 is 15 residues. CDR1 MDHEN and CDR2 SYDVKM come from the germline V gene. CDR3 nucleotides: TGTGCCAGCAGGATAGACAGGGGGTCGATAAATGAGCAGTTCTTC. It codes for CASRIDRGSINEQFF. The complete variable domain, with remaining parts taken from reference TRBV28 and TRBJ2-1, reads DVKVTQSSRYLVKRTGEKVFLECVQDMDHENMFWYRQDPGLGLRLIYFSYDVKMKEKGDIPEGYSVSREKKERFSLILESASTNQTSMYLCASRIDRGSINEQFFGPGTRLTVL.

V is TRBV7-6 and J is TRBJ2-7; D not certain. This CDR3 comprises 14 residues. Trimming left V 1 base short and J 1 base short, with 8 bases between. Per germline, CDR1 SGHVS and CDR2 FNYEAQ. CDR3 loop: CASSLDLSSYEQYF. The CDR3 DNA follows: TGTGCCAGCAGCTTAGATTTATCGTCCTACGAGCAGTACTTC.

The V and J genes are TRBV5-5 and TRBJ1-1, with D tentatively TRBD1 (6 bases). V gave up 1 base and J gave up 0 bases, with 10 bases separating them. Per germline, CDR1 SGHKS and CDR2 YYEKEE (reference sequence). This CDR3 is 15 amino acids long. Here the CDR3 DNA reads TGTGCCAGCAGCTTGAAGAACAGGGTGAACACTGAAGCTTTCTTT. Its protein is CASSLKNRVNTEAFF.

The CDR3 here is CASSESSRRDRAYNEQFF. DNA for the CDR3: TGTGCCAGCAGTGAATCCTCGCGCCGGGACAGGGCCTACAATGAGCAGTTCTTC. The J gene is TRBJ2-1, the V gene TRBV25-1; 9 bases match TRBD1. Germline lookup yields CDR1 MGHDK and CDR2 SYGVNS. The CDR3 has 18 residues. After removal of 1 base from V and 2 bases from J, the junction contained 9 bases not matched to a gene. The whole variable domain, filled in from reference TRBV25-1 and TRBJ2-1, reads EADIYQTPRYLVIGTGKKITLECSQTMGHDKMYWYQQDPGMELHLIHYSYGVNSTEKGDLSSESTVSRIRTEHFPLTLESARPSHTSQYLCASSESSRRDRAYNEQFFGPGTRLTVL.

The chain carries TRBV5-6 and TRBJ1-4; TRBD1 aligns across 7 bases. Trimming took 0 bases from V and 7 from J; bases not matched to a gene: 9. This CDR3 spans 16 amino acids. The germline V gene has CDR1 SGHDT and CDR2 YYEEEE. The CDR3 loop reads CASSLEAGGIGEKLFF. In DNA form, the CDR3 reads TGTGCCAGCAGCTTGGAGGCAGGGGGTATCGGTGAAAAACTGTTTTTT.